The sequence of this TCR beta chain was determined in a study of CD8+ T cells in alopecia areata. About the research overall: Treatment comprised oral tofacitinib, 5 to 10 mg twice daily, in treated patients. The investigators scored severity in treated patients by the percentage of affected scalp area.

The CDR3 sequence is 14 residues long. Germline assignment: CDR1 SGDLS and CDR2 YYNGEE. Between the trimmed V and J ends, which lost 0 bases and 2 bases, there was a span of 8 bases. Treatment indicated: oral pan-JAK inhibitor, 5-10 mg twice daily. Isolated RNA was reverse transcribed into cDNA used as the sequencing template. Libraries were prepared by immunoSEQ multiplex PCR; TCRdb keeps only in-frame clonotypes and omits some of them. Among fewer than 250,000 clones listed, around two fifths were seen once. Findings and limits, study-wide: Normal scalp had lower clonality than lesional scalp, with alopecia totalis/universalis lesions showing this most strongly.

As for this clone: Its antigen is unidentified. Distinct nucleotide sequences in the sample also encode this CDR3.

The sequenced sample was CD4+ T cells sorted from blood, obtained around week 34, from a patient treated with tofacitinib. The chain links TRBV9 to TRBJ1-1; no clear D. The sequence was collected from a human donor with alopecia areata. The CDR3 reads CASSVDPLNTEAFF. The CDR3 nucleotides are TGTGCCAGCAGCGTAGACCCCCTCAACACTGAAGCTTTCTTT.